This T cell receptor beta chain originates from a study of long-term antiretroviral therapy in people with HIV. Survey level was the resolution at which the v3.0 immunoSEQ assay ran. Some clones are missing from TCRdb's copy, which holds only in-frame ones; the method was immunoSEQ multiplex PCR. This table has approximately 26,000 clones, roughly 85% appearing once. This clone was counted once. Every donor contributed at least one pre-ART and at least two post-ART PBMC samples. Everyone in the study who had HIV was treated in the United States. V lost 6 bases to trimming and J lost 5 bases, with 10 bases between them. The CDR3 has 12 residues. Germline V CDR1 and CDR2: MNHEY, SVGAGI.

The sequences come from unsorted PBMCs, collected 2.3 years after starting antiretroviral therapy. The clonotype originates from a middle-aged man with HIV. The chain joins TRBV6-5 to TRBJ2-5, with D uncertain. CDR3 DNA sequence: TGTGCCAGCAGAGGATACGGGGAGACCCAGTACTTC. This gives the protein CASRGYGETQYF.